Listed here are 2 T cell receptor beta chains from one sample, sequenced in a study of blood T cell repertoires in COVID-19. Profiling relied on immunoSEQ multiplex PCR, and the TCRdb table lists in-frame clones only, not all of them. The table lists 200,000 to 250,000 clones, roughly 88% of them singletons, with 9% to 15% in the top ten. The sequenced sample was peripheral blood. Receptor source: a man aged 80 or over with acute or convalescent COVID-19.

The chain links TRBV19 to TRBJ2-5; TRBD2 matches at 10 bases. Germline-derived CDR1 and CDR2 are LNHDA and SQIVND (reference sequence). After removal of 7 bases from V and 4 bases from J, the junction contained 9 bases not matched to a gene. The CDR3 spans 15 residues. The CDR3 reads CASKDSGGKGETQYF. Here the CDR3 DNA reads TGTGCCAGTAAGGATAGCGGGGGGAAGGGAGAGACCCAGTACTTC.

This clone has a handful of counts. This sequence joins TRBV29-1 and TRBJ1-1; 8 bases map to TRBD1. The germline V gene encodes CDR1 SQVTM and CDR2 ANQGSEA. V lost 7 bases to trimming and J lost 4 bases; unmatched junction nucleotides: 5. This CDR3 is 12 amino acids long. This chain's CDR3 is CSAATGVTEAFF. The CDR3 DNA follows: TGCAGCGCCGCGACAGGGGTCACTGAAGCTTTCTTT. Complete variable domain (other parts from reference TRBV29-1 and TRBJ1-1): SAVISQKPSRDICQRGTSLTIQCQVDSQVTMMFWYRQQPGQSLTLIATANQGSEATYESGFVIDKFPISRPNLTFSTLTVSNMSPEDSSIYLCSAATGVTEAFFGQGTRLTVV.